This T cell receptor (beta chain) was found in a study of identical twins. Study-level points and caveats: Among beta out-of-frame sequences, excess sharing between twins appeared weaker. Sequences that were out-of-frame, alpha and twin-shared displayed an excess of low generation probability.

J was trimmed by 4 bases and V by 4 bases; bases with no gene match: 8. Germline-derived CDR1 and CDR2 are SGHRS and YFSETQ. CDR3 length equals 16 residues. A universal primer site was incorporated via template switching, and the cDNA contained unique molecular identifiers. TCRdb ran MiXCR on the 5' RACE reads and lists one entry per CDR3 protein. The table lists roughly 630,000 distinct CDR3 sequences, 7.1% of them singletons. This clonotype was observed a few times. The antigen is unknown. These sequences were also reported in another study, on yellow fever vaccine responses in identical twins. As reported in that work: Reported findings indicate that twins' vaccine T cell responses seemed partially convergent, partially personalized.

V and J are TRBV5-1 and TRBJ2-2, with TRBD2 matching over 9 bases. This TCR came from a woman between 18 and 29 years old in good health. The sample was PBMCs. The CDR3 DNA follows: TGCGCCAGCAGCAATGTGGCTAGCGGGGCCACCGGGGAGCTGTTTTTT. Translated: CASSNVASGATGELFF.